This T cell receptor (beta chain) is from a study of cytomegalovirus exposure and HLA in healthy donors (dated by TCRdb to 2015 to 2018). Regarding the study in general: An earlier analysis of a few hundred of the donors reported approximately 260 Gb of sequence data and some 110 million unique TCR beta sequences obtained from roughly 180 million T cells. Roughly 300 gigabases of sequencing data and 91 million or so unique TCR sequences made up an early release that covered nearly 650 HLA-typed donors. Among the approximately 430 genotyped donors, approximately 77% belonged to the genetic ancestry cluster associated with self-reported Caucasian donors. The study aimed to test whether signatures of past pathogen exposure could be identified by cataloging public T cell receptors. The T cell repertoires of about 700 subjects were profiled by immunosequencing and related to cytomegalovirus serostatus. In addition to the first cohort of 500 to 850 subjects, a separate validation cohort of 120 different subjects was used. To predict cytomegalovirus infection status, the study brought together high-throughput TCR immunosequencing, statistical association of individual TCRs with disease status, and machine learning. To study patterns of TCR occurrence, a later analysis re-analyzed previously published TCR beta repertoires from 500 to 850 donors and added high-resolution HLA genotyping. Rather than using new phenotypic data, the later analysis identified candidate immune exposures from TCR beta sequences and from how often those sequences occurred across donors. In an earlier analysis of roughly 540 of the donors, high-throughput TCR beta sequencing was used to judge whether each TCR beta V gene segment behaved as functional or pseudogenic. Donor age, sex, ethnicity and CMV serostatus were compiled together with the repertoire data. A later genetic analysis used genome-wide SNP genotypes for about three fifths of the 666 donors, treating that subset as a discovery cohort. Every discovery cohort repertoire had been produced on one sequencing platform. HLA typing covered class I and class II loci at four-digit resolution. The number of typed donors differed by locus: roughly 620-640 for A, B, C, DRB1 and DQB1; 522 for DQA1; 606 for DPA1; and roughly 490 for DPB1. Roughly five DR-DQ haplotypes were handled as single units for association and clustering, since linkage in the cohort was strong. On average, roughly 200,000 unique TCR beta nucleotide sequences were sequenced per donor among 398 genotyped donors of the cohort, with 15% to 20% of those sequences being non-productive.

The cohort comprised around 700 healthy bone marrow donors. At the time of sampling, all cohort members were nominally healthy, though unrecorded immune exposures were likely present. The donor tested CMV seronegative, placing the donor among the 350 or so seronegative members of the cohort. A peripheral blood sample was provided by each donor, and peripheral blood mononuclear cells were used for TCR beta sequencing. Genomic DNA extraction from the blood cell samples was performed with the Qiagen DNeasy Blood Extraction Kit. Library method: the immunoSEQ multiplex PCR assay. The multiplex PCR relied on a mix of 60 forward primers for TCR Vbeta segments and 13 reverse primers for TCR Jbeta segments. The CDR3 region of rearranged TCR beta genes was amplified from genomic DNA with a multiplex PCR assay. On the Illumina HiSeq System, the amplified TCR beta libraries were sequenced as 87-base-pair reads. The authors' analysis ran thus. A later analysis counted tens of millions of unique TCR beta chains across the 670 or so repertoires, and 10 million to 11 million of these chains were shared by at least two donors. Raw reads were error-corrected and collapsed into unique sequences with a nearest-neighbor algorithm that merged closely related sequences to remove PCR and sequencing errors. V, D and J gene segments were assigned by aligning CDR3 sequences to IMGT reference sequences. For a sequence to be retained, at least a six-nucleotide match to both a V gene segment and a J gene segment was required. A rearrangement was called productive if the CDR3 had no stop codons and remained in frame with V and J, and every other rearrangement was called non-productive. Following IMGT convention, CDR3 was defined as the stretch from the second conserved V-encoded cysteine up to the conserved J-encoded phenylalanine. The earlier analysis of some 540 of the donors excluded any sequence lacking an unambiguous match to a single V gene segment. In an earlier analysis of several hundred of the donors, V segments were called functional above 56.7% productive rearrangements and were called segregating when the between-donor standard deviation exceeded 5%. To diagnose cytomegalovirus status from the catalog of TCR beta chain sequences, a statistical classification framework was built. In a later analysis, V and J genes were assigned by comparing TCR nucleotide sequences against IMGT/GENE-DB human TR gene sequences. The TCRdist pipeline was used in a later analysis to assign CDR3 sequences and most-parsimonious VDJ recombination scenarios. In a later analysis, each TCR beta chain was defined by its CDR3 amino acid sequence together with its V-gene family, and reads without a unique V-gene family were excluded. In a later analysis, approximately 590 highly shared, low-generation-probability nucleotide sequences were removed to address suspected cross-contamination and a sequencing artifact. In a later analysis, a clonal expansion index was calculated for each public chain from normalized within-repertoire ranks of inferred template counts. In a later analysis, generation probabilities were computed with a VDJ recombination model fitted to out-of-frame rearrangements, and the resulting probabilities were checked against IGoR. In a later analysis, TCR-TCR, TCR-HLA and TCR-CMV co-occurrence was scored with hypergeometric tests, and a repertoire-size bias correction was applied to TCR pairs. A later analysis estimated false discovery rates by permuting HLA or CMV assignments 20 times. A later analysis grouped co-occurring TCRs with DBSCAN, adding TCRdist sequence similarity when clustering within HLA-allele-positive subsets. Repertoires with fewer than 30,000 or more than 120,000 public chains were left out of co-occurrence clustering, as were five repertoires with anomalous nucleotide sharing. TCRdb took this table from immuneACCESS and kept in-frame rearrangements with V and J called. Such tables lack part of the clones; where checked against another copy, unresolved V genes explain under half of the gap, and the rest is unexplained. V and J calls and clone size are copied from that table; D and trimming were computed from the DNA. The sample table lists 110,000 to 150,000 clones, 60% to 85% of them with a count of one. Around 1% of the sample is in the top ten clones.

Counted from cysteine to phenylalanine, this CDR3 has 18 amino acids. Only the CDR3 DNA stays, 54 bases, in frame from base 1. The germline V gene provides CDR1 SGHTA and CDR2 FQGNSA. V is reduced by 7 bases and J by 6 bases, leaving a spacing of 25 bases between them. General study outcomes and caveats: In a later genetic analysis, a missense DCLRE1C variant was associated with V-gene and J-gene trimming of TCR beta chains, and the association was replicated in an independent cohort. A cluster of highly shared sequence variants was judged likely to be a technical artifact of the sequencing pipeline. The presence/absence analyses assumed that sequencing depth was roughly uniform across donors, and that assumption may not be true. When HLA alleles, especially DR and DQ, strongly co-occurred, TCR associations were difficult to assign to individual alleles. In a later genetic analysis, fewer N-insertions in productive TCRs were reported among donors in an Asian-associated ancestry cluster than the roughly 640-donor mean. Only TCR beta chains were sequenced in this cohort, and the absence of alpha or paired-chain data limited detectable features. The classifier was reported to diagnose cytomegalovirus status with high specificity and sensitivity in both the original cohort and the validation cohort. While some public TCRs were present in many individuals, most TCR sequences turned up only very rarely across donors. For the cohort, immune exposure information was limited to CMV serostatus. Correlated functional status among segregating V segments might be attributable to linkage disequilibrium, but an unknown experimental factor could not be ruled out. A further reported finding was that TCR beta sequences accurately predicted the HLA-A and HLA-B alleles for most subjects in the first cohort. It was suggested by the authors that the approach could potentially be generalized to other disease states and immunological phenotypes. Broadly in line with IMGT annotations, most TCR beta V segments showed up in productive rearrangements about 87% or about 30% of the time in an earlier analysis of several hundred of the donors. In a later analysis, HLA-associated TCR beta chains showed more clonal expansion and lower generation probabilities than non-associated chains that were equally common. Because counts were too low, around 18 rarely observed V segments, including chromosome 9 orphons, were left out of the earlier analysis of roughly 600 of the donors. HLA typing was unavailable for some donors at each locus, so association tests used only the typed subset. A later analysis reported that several top co-occurrence clusters appeared linked to parvovirus B19, influenza, CMV and Epstein-Barr virus. In the study, approximately 160 TCR beta chains were listed as associated with cytomegalovirus. In vitro tests confirmed that a few of the cytomegalovirus-associated TCR beta chains recognize cytomegalovirus antigens. The 87-base-pair reads could not distinguish some IMGT-functional V segments, including TRBV6-2 and TRBV6-3, so those segments were excluded. In a later analysis, some 18,000 TCR beta sequences were associated with specific HLA alleles at a false discovery rate of 0.05. Most CMV-associated TCR beta chains appeared to be HLA-restricted in a later analysis, and the HLA associations seemed to be driven largely by CMV exposure. In a later analysis, TCR association rates were found to vary across HLA loci, with the most associated TCRs seen for DRB1 alleles and the fewest for HLA-C alleles.

About this clone: Its binding antigen is unknown. No clone much larger than this one lies a single base away; base qualities are absent.

The rearranged chain carries TRBV7-2 and TRBJ1-6; TRBD1 is perhaps the D gene, given 6 matching bases. The origin of this receptor is a man aged 18 to 29 in good health and CMV-seronegative. Material: PBMCs. The CDR3 sequence is CASTHTHVQGLFNSPLHF. The bases read TGTGCCAGCACCCATACCCACGTCCAGGGGCTCTTTAATTCACCCCTCCACTTT.